The sequence of this T cell receptor (beta chain) was determined in a study of vaccination effects on CD4 cells after COVID-19. Study observations and caveats: The study, lacking early post-infection timepoints, had few convalescent patients.

Antigen-specific CD4+ T cells were expanded (with viral peptide pools) by the ViraFEST assay ahead of sequencing. At the end of around eleven days of culture, CD4+ T cells were isolated. Vaccine recipients lacked prior SARS-CoV-2 infection and had negative nucleocapsid antibodies. The culture medium for two million PBMC per well included 9.5 to 10 IU/ml IL-2 and 8.5 to 10 ug/ml peptides. Both day 3 and day 7 saw half the medium replaced with IL-2 medium. Germline lookup yields CDR1 MDHEN and CDR2 SYDVKM. This CDR3 is 16 amino acids long. Unmatched junction bases numbered 7, after V lost 5 bases and J lost 7 bases. Points on this clone: Its matching antigen is unknown.

The protocol was immunoSEQ multiplex PCR, while the TCRdb copy is restricted to in-frame clones and leaves out a portion. The sample contains roughly 65,000 clones, less than 85% of which appear only once. This specimen consisted of CD4+ T cells from PBMCs cultured with HCoV-NL63 spike peptides, obtained before COVID-19 vaccination. The TCR originated in a human donor who received a COVID-19 vaccine. This chain uses TRBV28 with TRBJ2-5; 16 bases agree with TRBD2. The CDR3 spells CASSPGTSGGAPTQYF. The CDR3 DNA sequence: TGTGCCAGCAGTCCCGGGACTAGCGGGGGGGCCCCGACCCAGTACTTC.